The 2 T cell receptor beta chains listed next were all sequenced from one sample in a study of beta chain features in type 1 diabetes. These TCRs are of unknown antigen specificity. Study observations and caveats: Significant though moderate, a shortening of TCRB CDR3s appeared in all four CD4+ subsets of Type 1 diabetes patients.

Expressed TCRB transcripts were sequenced after all isolated RNA was converted to cDNA. Method: immunoSEQ multiplex PCR; TCRdb's copy keeps in-frame clones and lacks some. The sample consists of about 340,000 clones, about 13% of them appearing once. Input material: naive CD4+ T cells from blood. All receptors derive from a woman aged 18-29 years with type 1 diabetes.

This clone came up a few times. The J gene is TRBJ2-7, the V gene TRBV7-2, with 7 bases aligning to TRBD1. Germline CDR1 reads SGHTA; CDR2 reads FQGNSA. CDR3 length: 12 amino acids. The CDR3 spells CASSPDGTAPSV. The CDR3 DNA reads TGTGCCAGCAGCCCCGACGGGACAGCACCGTCCGTC.

This clone was seen only a few times. The J gene is TRBJ2-3, the V gene TRBV29-1; 7 bases are a match to TRBD2. CDR3 length: 14 amino acids. V lost 3 bases to trimming and J lost 1 base; unmatched junction nucleotides: 4. In germline, CDR1 is SQVTM, CDR2 ANQGSEA. In DNA, the CDR3 is TGCAGCGTTGAGATCCTAGCGGGCACAGATACGCAGTATTTT. This sequence encodes CSVEILAGTDTQYF.